These 14 T cell receptor beta chains originate from one sample sequenced in a study of PD-1 blockade in classical Hodgkin lymphoma. Sequencing was performed with immunoSEQ multiplex PCR; in TCRdb, only in-frame clones are kept and a portion is missing. This table has under 100,000 clones, around four fifths appearing once. Every one of the patients relapsed after autologous stem cell transplantation (brentuximab vedotin exposure was variable). The sequenced sample was peripheral blood mononuclear cells (PBMCs), obtained at baseline. The receptors were gathered from a human donor with classical Hodgkin lymphoma.

This clone was observed a handful of times. The chain is built from TRBV6-4 and TRBJ2-5; TRBD2 might be the D (7 bases). CDR3 size: 15 residues. From germline, CDR1 is MRHNA and CDR2 SNTAGT. With 5 bases removed from V and 2 bases from J, the gap between germline ends came to 15 bases. DNA for the CDR3: TGTGCCAGCAGTATCAGAGGGGGGGAACAAGAGACCCAGTACTTC. Translating it yields CASSIRGGEQETQYF.

This sequence joins TRBV28 and TRBJ2-2; D is ambiguous. There are 11 residues in the CDR3. Between the trimmed V and J ends, which lost 7 bases and 7 bases, there was a span of 7 bases. Germline V lookup: CDR1 MDHEN, CDR2 SYDVKM. CDR3 loop: CASTRNGELFF. The CDR3 region has the DNA TGTGCCAGCACCCGTAACGGGGAGCTGTTTTTT.

The chain uses TRBV7-2 and TRBJ2-5; D is undetermined. The V end lost 4 bases, the J end lost 4 bases, and 10 bases lay between the germline ends. Germline V gives CDR1 SGHTA, CDR2 FQGNSA. This CDR3 spans 13 amino acids. CDR3 sequence reads: CASSSSPRETQYF. CDR3 sequence (DNA): TGTGCCAGCAGCTCGTCCCCTCGAGAGACCCAGTACTTC.

V usage is TRBV15 and J usage is TRBJ2-6; D remains ambiguous. V was shortened by 4 bases and J by 2 bases, with 9 bases between the two germline ends. CDR1 is LNHNV and CDR2 is YYDKDF in the germline V gene (reference sequence). This CDR3 is 15 amino acids long. CDR3 amino acids: CATSTRTAGANVLTF. As DNA, the CDR3 is TGTGCCACCAGCACAAGGACGGCTGGGGCCAACGTCCTGACTTTC.

This clone occurred a few times. V usage is TRBV28 and J usage is TRBJ2-1; TRBD2 agrees at 8 bases. The CDR3 is 14 residues long. CDR1 and CDR2 (germline): MDHEN, SYDVKM. After removal of 11 bases from V and 4 bases from J, the junction contained 10 bases not matched to a gene. The CDR3 nucleotides are TGTGCCGCCAGGCGGGGGACTAGGTACAATGAGCAGTTCTTC. It yields the protein CAARRGTRYNEQFF.

V is TRBV4-1 and J is TRBJ1-4; TRBD1 might be the D (6 bases). The V gene lost 0 bases and the J gene lost 8 bases, with 13 bases spanning the gap. The germline V gene has CDR1 MGHRA and CDR2 YSYEKL. This CDR3 has 15 residues. The CDR3, as DNA: TGCGCCAGCAGCCAAGATCGGTGGCAGGGGGAAAAACTGTTTTTT. It encodes CASSQDRWQGEKLFF.

The V and J genes are TRBV7-8 and TRBJ1-4; no clear D gene. Trimming shortened V by 5 bases and J by 8 bases, and 15 bases separated the two germline ends. Germline V gives CDR1 SGHVS, CDR2 FQNEAQ. The CDR3 extends over 14 amino acids. CDR3 amino acids: CASSMPLSGEKLFF. CDR3 in DNA: TGTGCCAGCAGCATGCCCCTGTCGGGGGAAAAACTGTTTTTT. The full variable domain, completed using reference TRBV7-8 and TRBJ1-4, is GAGVSQSPRYKVAKRGQDVALRCDPISGHVSLFWYQQALGQGPEFLTYFQNEAQLDKSGLPSDRFFAERPEGSVSTLKIQRTQQEDSAVYLCASSMPLSGEKLFFGSGTQLSVL.

This chain uses TRBV10-1 with TRBJ1-1; maybe TRBD1 (5 bases). V shed 1 base and J shed 10 bases, with 10 bases lying between them. From germline, CDR1 is WNHNN and CDR2 SYGVQD (reference sequence). The CDR3 length is 12 residues. CDR3: CASSEYLGTAFF. The CDR3 coding sequence is TGCGCCAGCAGTGAGTATTTGGGGACAGCTTTCTTT.

This rearrangement joins TRBV6-1 to TRBJ2-2; no clear D. The CDR3 has 14 residues. The V and J ends lost 2 bases and 2 bases respectively, with 6 bases between them. CDR1 is MNHNS and CDR2 is SASEGT in the germline V gene. The CDR3 sequence is CASSELRNTGELFF. CDR3 in DNA: TGTGCCAGCAGTGAACTGAGAAACACCGGGGAGCTGTTTTTT.

With regard to this clone: Other nucleotide sequences in the sample specify the same CDR3. V usage is TRBV30 and J usage is TRBJ2-1; D is possibly TRBD1 (6 bases). V was clipped by 0 bases and J by 2 bases, with 11 bases between them. The germline V gene encodes CDR1 GTSNPN and CDR2 SVGIG (reference sequence). This CDR3 is built from 15 residues. Here the CDR3 reads CAWSVGGSTYNEQFF. In DNA form, the CDR3 reads TGTGCCTGGAGTGTAGGGGGAAGCACCTACAATGAGCAGTTCTTC.

The V gene is TRBV9, the J gene TRBJ2-3, with 7 bases matching TRBD2. J lost 3 bases, V lost 5 bases, and 3 bases had no gene match. The CDR3 has 13 amino acids. Germline-derived CDR1 and CDR2 are SGDLS and YYNGEE. CDR3 in DNA: TGTGCCAGCAGTAGGGACTATACAGATACGCAGTATTTT. It codes for CASSRDYTDTQYF.

Only one count was recorded for this clone. The conserved final phenylalanine or tryptophan is absent from the CDR3, which likely points to a read error. The chain uses TRBV7-2 and TRBJ2-7; D uncertain. Trimming left V 5 bases short and J 0 bases short, with 8 bases between. The germline gives CDR1 SGHTA, CDR2 FQGNSA. The CDR3 covers 13 residues. For the CDR3, the DNA is TGTGCCAGCAGCGCAGCTAGCTCCTACGAGCAGTACCTC. Translating gives CASSAASSYEQYL.

With respect to this clone: Distinct nucleotide sequences in the sample also encode this CDR3. The rearrangement uses TRBV7-2 and TRBJ2-1; D tentatively fits TRBD1 or TRBD2 (5 bases each). CDR1 and CDR2 from the germline V gene are SGHTA and FQGNSA. The CDR3 sequence is 15 residues long. V was cut by 0 bases and J by 4 bases, with 10 bases left in between. CDR3 coding DNA: TGTGCCAGCAGCTTAGCACGGGGCCTTTACAATGAGCAGTTCTTC. This codes for CASSLARGLYNEQFF.

The rearrangement uses TRBV11-3 and TRBJ2-7; 8 bases map to TRBD1. The CDR3 extends over 12 amino acids. The V gene end was trimmed by 1 base and the J gene end by 8 bases; junction bases not matched to a gene: 1. Germline V lookup: CDR1 SGHNT, CDR2 YENEEA. CDR3 sequence: CASSLGTGKQYF. The DNA of the CDR3 is TGTGCCAGCAGCTTAGGGACAGGGAAGCAGTACTTC.